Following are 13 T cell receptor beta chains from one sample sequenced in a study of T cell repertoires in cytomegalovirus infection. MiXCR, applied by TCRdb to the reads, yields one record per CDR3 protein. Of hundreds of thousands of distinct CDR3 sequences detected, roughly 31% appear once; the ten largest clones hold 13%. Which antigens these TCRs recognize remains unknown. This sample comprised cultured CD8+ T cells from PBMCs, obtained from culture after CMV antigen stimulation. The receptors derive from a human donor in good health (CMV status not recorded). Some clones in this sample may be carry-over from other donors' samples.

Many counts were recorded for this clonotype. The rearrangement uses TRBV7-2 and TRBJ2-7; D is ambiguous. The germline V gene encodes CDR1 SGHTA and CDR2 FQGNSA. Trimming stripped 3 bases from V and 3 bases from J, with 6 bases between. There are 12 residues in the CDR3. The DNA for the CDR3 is TGTGCCAGCAGCTTTGACATCTACGAGCAGTACGTC. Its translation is CASSFDIYEQYV.

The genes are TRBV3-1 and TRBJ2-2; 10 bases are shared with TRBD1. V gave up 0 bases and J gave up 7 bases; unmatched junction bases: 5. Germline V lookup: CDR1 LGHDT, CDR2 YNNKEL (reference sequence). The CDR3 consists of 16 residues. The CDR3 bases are TGTGCCAGCAGCCAAGAGAGACAGGGGGCAGGCGGGGAGCTGTTTTTT. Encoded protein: CASSQERQGAGGELFF.

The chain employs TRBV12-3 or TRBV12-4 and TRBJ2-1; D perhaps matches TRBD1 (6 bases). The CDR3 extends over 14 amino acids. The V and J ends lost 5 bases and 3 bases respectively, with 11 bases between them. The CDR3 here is CASSEGVFYNEQFF. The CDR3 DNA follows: TGTGCCAGCAGTGAGGGGGTCTTCTACAATGAGCAGTTCTTC.

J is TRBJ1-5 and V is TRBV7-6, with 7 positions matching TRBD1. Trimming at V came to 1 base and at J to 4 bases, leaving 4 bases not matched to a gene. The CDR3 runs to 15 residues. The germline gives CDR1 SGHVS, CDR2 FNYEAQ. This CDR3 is CASSLVAGQNQPQHF. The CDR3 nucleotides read TGTGCCAGCAGCTTAGTTGCGGGACAGAATCAGCCCCAGCATTTT.

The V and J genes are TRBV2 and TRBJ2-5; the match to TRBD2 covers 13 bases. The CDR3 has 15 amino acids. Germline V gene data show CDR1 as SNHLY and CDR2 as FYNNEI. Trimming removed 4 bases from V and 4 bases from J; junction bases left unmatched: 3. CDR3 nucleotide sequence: TGTGCCAGCAGTGGACTAGCGGGGGGTTCAGAGACCCAGTACTTC. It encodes CASSGLAGGSETQYF.

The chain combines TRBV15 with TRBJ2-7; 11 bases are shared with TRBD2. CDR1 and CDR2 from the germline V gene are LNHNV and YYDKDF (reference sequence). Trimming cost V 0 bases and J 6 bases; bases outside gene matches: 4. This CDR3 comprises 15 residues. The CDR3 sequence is CATSRDLGLAVEQYF. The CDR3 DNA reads TGTGCCACCAGCAGAGACCTGGGACTAGCGGTCGAGCAGTACTTC.

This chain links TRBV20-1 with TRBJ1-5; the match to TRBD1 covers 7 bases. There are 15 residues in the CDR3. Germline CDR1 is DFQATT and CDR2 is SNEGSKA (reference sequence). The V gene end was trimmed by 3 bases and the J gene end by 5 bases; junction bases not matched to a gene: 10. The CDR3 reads CSARQTDRVDQPQHF. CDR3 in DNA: TGCAGTGCTAGGCAAACCGACAGGGTGGATCAGCCCCAGCATTTT.

The DNA for the CDR3 is TGTGCCATCGGGGCGGGGAGCACAGATACGCAGTATTTT. Its translation: CAIGAGSTDTQYF. The rearrangement uses TRBV10-3 and TRBJ2-3; a possible D gene is TRBD2 (6 bases). CDR1 is ENHRY and CDR2 is SYGVKD in the germline V gene. With 8 bases removed from V and 0 bases from J, the gap between germline ends came to 9 bases. This CDR3 has 13 amino acids.

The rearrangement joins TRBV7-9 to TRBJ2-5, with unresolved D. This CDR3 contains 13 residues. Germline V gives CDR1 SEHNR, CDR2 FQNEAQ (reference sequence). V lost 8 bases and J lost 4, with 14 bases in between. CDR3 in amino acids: CASEEGSTETQYF. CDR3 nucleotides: TGTGCCAGCGAGGAAGGATCTACAGAGACCCAGTACTTC.

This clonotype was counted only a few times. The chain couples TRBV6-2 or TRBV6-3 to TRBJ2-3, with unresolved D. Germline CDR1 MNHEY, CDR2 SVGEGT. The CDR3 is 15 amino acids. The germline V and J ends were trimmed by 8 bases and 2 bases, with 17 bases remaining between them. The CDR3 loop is CASRQDESPTDTQYF. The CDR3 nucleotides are TGTGCCAGCCGTCAGGACGAGAGTCCCACAGATACGCAGTATTTT.

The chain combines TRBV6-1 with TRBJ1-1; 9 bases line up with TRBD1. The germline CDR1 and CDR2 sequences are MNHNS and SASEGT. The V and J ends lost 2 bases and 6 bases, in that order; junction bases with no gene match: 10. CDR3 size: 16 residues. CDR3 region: CASSELGTGSWAEAFF. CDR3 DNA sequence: TGTGCCAGCAGTGAACTCGGGACAGGGTCATGGGCTGAAGCTTTCTTT.

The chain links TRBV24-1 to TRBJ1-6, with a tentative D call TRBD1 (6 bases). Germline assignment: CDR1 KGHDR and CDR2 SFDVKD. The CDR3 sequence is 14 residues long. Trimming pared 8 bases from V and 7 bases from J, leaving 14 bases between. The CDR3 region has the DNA TGTGCCACCACCGGAGGGGGAGTGAATTCACCCCTCCACTTT. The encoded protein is CATTGGGVNSPLHF.

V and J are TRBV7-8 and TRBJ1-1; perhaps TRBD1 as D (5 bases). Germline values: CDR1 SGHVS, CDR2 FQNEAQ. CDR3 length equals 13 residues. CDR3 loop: CVSSPGPNTEAFF. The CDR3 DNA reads TGTGTCAGTTCCCCGGGGCCAAACACTGAAGCTTTCTTT.